The T cell receptor beta chain under discussion was sequenced for a study of STAT5B mutations in CD4+ large granular lymphocyte leukemia (dated by TCRdb to 2021 to 2024). As for the study more broadly: Among healthy controls, the CDR3 'QG' motif was associated with a particular HLA allele. TCRbeta repertoires of CD4+ T-cell large granular lymphocyte leukemia patients were compared with those of healthy blood donors. The purity of purified fractions was confirmed by flow cytometry on FACSCanto II or FACSVerse to exceed 95% among lymphocytes. Study-wide findings and limitations: Compared with healthy CD4+ repertoires, CD4-sorted patient repertoires appeared more clonal, and this difference remained even after the putative leukemic clones were removed. Main leukemic clonotypes were private to each patient, although about 25% appeared at low frequency in other patients' non-leukemic repertoires. The data were not HLA-matched, and the higher clonality in CD4+ T-LGLL than in CD8+ T-LGLL could be due to the relatively small sample size. Enrichment of TRBV06-family usage was observed among the top patient clones (8/27) relative to healthy controls (2/35).

Healthy controls were roughly 40 blood donors whose buffy coats came from the Finnish Red Cross blood service. All TCR-sequenced material derived from peripheral blood: patient blood samples and healthy donor buffy coats. Ficoll-Hypaque gradient centrifugation was used to isolate peripheral blood mononuclear cells. Magnetic purification was used to isolate CD4+ cells from the buffy coats of the healthy controls. The Gentra Puregene Cell and Tissue kit was used to extract genomic DNA, and a Qubit 2.0 fluorometer was used to measure the amount of genomic DNA. Comments on this clone: Its antigen is still unknown. No base qualities exist here, and no much larger clone lies one base off it.

The immunoSEQ assay at survey resolution was applied to genomic DNA for sequencing of TCRbeta rearrangements. The source study handled its data this way. In the TCR sequencing data, the smallest productive clonotype frequency that could be detected was 2.59 x 10-5. Analyses included only productive TCRbeta rearrangements, meaning complete and in-frame sequences. Clonality for each sample was calculated as Simpson clonality in the immunoSEQ Analyzer version 3.0. Based on frequency, clones were grouped as very rare, small, medium, large (1-20%) or hyperexpanded (>20%). Generation probabilities were estimated with OLGA 1.2.3, V-gene circos plots were generated with VDJtools, specificities were searched for in VDJdb, and CDR3 motifs were identified with GLIPH. TCRdb took over this immuneACCESS table, retaining in-frame rearrangements with V and J assigned. Such tables are incomplete; in checked studies, under half of the missing clones stem from an unresolved V gene, and the remainder is unexplained. V and J calls and clone size are given by that table; D and trimming were obtained from the DNA. The sample records about 32,000 clones, around four fifths of which are singletons. Together, the top ten hold approximately 2.5% of the sample.

From a lookup of the germline V gene, CDR1 and CDR2 are SGHTA and FQGNSA. The CDR3 runs 13 residues from the cysteine to the phenylalanine. Of the read, only the CDR3 DNA is kept; its 39 bases are in frame from base 1. V loses 5 bases of germline sequence and J loses 5 bases, and the interval between the two ends is 10 bases. Rearrangement joined TRBV7-2 to TRBJ2-1, with the D gene too uncertain to name. The TCR was taken from a human donor in good health. What was sequenced was CD4+ T cells from blood buffy coats. The CDR3 region: CASSDGQHNEQFF. The sequence in DNA is TGTGCCAGCAGCGACGGGCAGCACAATGAGCAGTTCTTC.